The 10 T cell receptor beta chains below come from one sample, sequenced in a study of blood T cell repertoires in COVID-19. Produced via immunoSEQ multiplex PCR; TCRdb's table is partial and in-frame only. The top ten clones hold 3% of a sample with 150,000 to 200,000 clones, around two thirds of them seen once. The sequencing input was peripheral blood. These receptor sequences come from a woman aged 80 or over with acute or convalescent COVID-19.

This chain joins TRBV5-1 and TRBJ1-2; D possibly corresponds to TRBD1 (6 bases). V was shortened by 3 bases and J by 8 bases, with 11 bases between the two germline ends. From germline, CDR1 is SGHRS and CDR2 YFSETQ. The CDR3 consists of 12 residues. CDR3 in DNA: TGCGCCAGCAGCTATAAGGGGGAAGGCTACACCTTC. Its translation: CASSYKGEGYTF.

V is TRBV29-1 and J is TRBJ1-1, with a tentative D call TRBD1 (6 bases). The length of the CDR3 is 15 residues. The ends were cut back, 2 bases at V and 4 bases at J, with 17 bases in the middle. Germline V CDR1 and CDR2: SQVTM, ANQGSEA. The CDR3 DNA follows: TGCAGCGTTGAACCTAATTCGGGGGGCGGCACTGAAGCTTTCTTT. Translation: CSVEPNSGGGTEAFF.

The V call is TRBV19, the J call TRBJ1-5; D is uncertain. Germline lookup yields CDR1 LNHDA and CDR2 SQIVND (reference sequence). V lost 6 bases to trimming and J lost 0 bases, with 12 bases between them. CDR3 length: 15 residues. CDR3 nucleotides: TGTGCCAGTAGATACAGTTACAATAGCAATCAGCCCCAGCATTTT. This sequence encodes CASRYSYNSNQPQHF.

This chain connects TRBV6-5 to TRBJ1-5; 7 bases are shared with TRBD1. Germline CDR1 reads MNHEY; CDR2 reads SVGAGI. Trimming removed 6 bases from V and 5 bases from J; junction bases left unmatched: 7. The CDR3 has 14 amino acids. Here the CDR3 DNA reads TGTGCCAGCAGAGAGGACAGGAATTATCAGCCCCAGCATTTT. Protein product: CASREDRNYQPQHF.

The V gene is TRBV10-1, the J gene TRBJ2-1, with D perhaps TRBD1 (5 bases). Trimming shortened V by 0 bases and J by 4 bases, and 10 bases separated the two germline ends. The length of the CDR3 is 15 residues. Germline assignment: CDR1 WNHNN and CDR2 SYGVQD (reference sequence). The CDR3 loop is CASSESVRTYNEQFF. The CDR3 coding sequence is TGCGCCAGCAGTGAGTCCGTGAGGACATACAATGAGCAGTTCTTC.

V gene TRBV9 combines with J gene TRBJ1-5; 11 bases agree with TRBD1. The junction had 5 bases not matched to a gene; V was cut back by 2 bases and J by 7 bases. Germline loops: CDR1 SGDLS, CDR2 YYNGEE. The CDR3 extends over 15 amino acids. For the CDR3, the DNA is TGTGCCAGCAGCGTTGGGACAGGGGGTTGGCAGCCCCAGCATTTT. Translated, it gives CASSVGTGGWQPQHF.

V is TRBV7-6 and J is TRBJ2-7; D is undetermined. This CDR3 has 16 amino acids. The V gene lost 6 bases and the J gene lost 2 bases, with 20 bases spanning the gap. Per the germline V gene, CDR1 is SGHVS and CDR2 is FNYEAQ. Here the CDR3 DNA reads TGTGCCAGCAGTTCTTCTCCCGACACTGGCCCCTACGAGCAGTACTTC. It yields the protein CASSSSPDTGPYEQYF.

This chain links TRBV6-4 with TRBJ2-3; no firm D call. Trimming removed 0 bases at V and 6 bases at J, with 7 bases between. The CDR3 contains 13 residues. Per the germline V gene, CDR1 is MRHNA and CDR2 is SNTAGT. CDR3 amino acids: CASSDSWQDTQYF. DNA of the CDR3: TGTGCCAGCAGTGACTCGTGGCAGGATACGCAGTATTTT.

The chain links TRBV20-1 to TRBJ2-1; 12 bases match TRBD2. Germline assignment: CDR1 DFQATT and CDR2 SNEGSKA (reference sequence). Trimming at V came to 3 bases and at J to 5 bases, leaving 5 bases not matched to a gene. The CDR3 runs 15 residues. In DNA form, the CDR3 reads TGCAGTGCTAGTCGACTAGCGGGAGCAAACAATGAGCAGTTCTTC. It yields the protein CSASRLAGANNEQFF.

This clone was observed a handful of times. CDR3 coding DNA: TGTGCCAGCAGCCCGTTTGGGGGGAACTATGGCTACACCTTC. Translated: CASSPFGGNYGYTF. The V and J genes are TRBV14 and TRBJ1-2, with D perhaps matching TRBD1 (5 bases). The germline V gene encodes CDR1 SGHDN and CDR2 FVKESK. The V and J ends lost 4 bases and 2 bases respectively, with 11 bases between them. CDR3 length equals 14 residues. The full variable domain, with the rest looked up from reference TRBV14 and TRBJ1-2, is EAGVTQFPSHSVIEKGQTVTLRCDPISGHDNLYWYRRVMGKEIKFLLHFVKESKQDESGMPNNRFLAERTGGTYSTLKVQPAELEDSGVYFCASSPFGGNYGYTFGSGTRLTVV.